The 3 T cell receptor beta chains below were found in one sample sequenced in a study of vaccination effects on CD4 cells after COVID-19. The ViraFEST assay expanded antigen-specific CD4+ T cells with viral peptide pools before sequencing. The culture ran for around nine days, and then CD4+ T cells were isolated. Sometime from March through December 2020, the person acquired a SARS-CoV-2 infection that PCR confirmed. Only in-frame clones appear in the TCRdb table, and some are missing; sequencing was by immunoSEQ multiplex PCR. The table has 24,000 or so clones, about three quarters seen once. No antigen has been assigned to these receptors. The starting material was CD4+ T cells from PBMCs cultured with HCoV-NL63 spike peptides, obtained before COVID-19 vaccination. The receptor source for this set is a human donor who had a prior SARS-CoV-2 infection.

The chain couples TRBV21-1 to TRBJ2-1. TRBV21-1 is recorded as a pseudogene. The CDR3 is 16 residues long. CDR3 in amino acids: CASSKEGGCPTGEQFF. CDR3 nucleotide sequence: TGTGCCAGCAGCAAAGAGGGGGGTTGCCCCACAGGTGAGCAGTTCTTC.

DNA for the CDR3: TGTGCCAGTACCACATCCCACGCGCTCACCGGGGAGCTGTTTTTT. Translated, it gives CASTTSHALTGELFF. The J gene is TRBJ2-2, the V gene TRBV19; D is ambiguous. Trimming pared 7 bases from V and 4 bases from J, leaving 16 bases between. There are 15 residues in the CDR3. Germline V gene lookup returns CDR1 LNHDA and CDR2 SQIVND (reference sequence). Combining the CDR3 with reference TRBV19 and TRBJ2-2 gives the whole variable domain DGGITQSPKYLFRKEGQNVTLSCEQNLNHDAMYWYRQDPGQGLRLIYYSQIVNDFQKGDIAEGYSVSREKKESFPLTVTSAQKNPTAFYLCASTTSHALTGELFFGEGSRLTVL.

The J gene is TRBJ2-5, the V gene TRBV19; TRBD1 matches 8 bases. The CDR3 totals 14 residues. The trim removed 1 base at V and 5 bases at J, leaving 3 bases unmatched. CDR1 is LNHDA and CDR2 is SQIVND in the germline V gene (reference sequence). In nucleotides, the CDR3 is TGTGCCAGTAGTATAGCAGGGGGCTTGGAGACCCAGTACTTC. This translates into CASSIAGGLETQYF.